This TCR beta chain appears in the sequencing data of a study of cytomegalovirus exposure and HLA in healthy donors. Study-wide results and limits: By HLA locus, TCR association rates varied in a later analysis, with DRB1 showing the most and HLA-C the fewest. Most TCR sequences were uncommon, yet certain public TCRs appeared in many donors.

The study ran its PCR with 60 Vbeta and 13 Jbeta primers. Generated by immunoSEQ multiplex PCR, the TCRdb table keeps only in-frame clones and is missing some. The sample consists of 150,000 or so clones, roughly 10% of them appearing once. Trimming at V came to 6 bases and at J to 12 bases, leaving 11 bases not matched to a gene. CDR3 length: 14 residues. The germline CDR1 and CDR2 sequences are MNHEY and SVGAGI. This clone was seen a few times. The antigen is unknown. The rearrangement joins TRBV6-5 to TRBJ2-7; 13 bases line up with TRBD2. Source material: PBMCs. The receptor was isolated from a man aged 50 to 59 in good health and CMV-seronegative. CDR3 protein: CASSPTSGGASPYF. CDR3 coding DNA: TGTGCCAGCAGCCCTACTAGCGGGGGGGCCTCTCCGTACTTC.